The 24 T cell receptor beta chains listed next were all sequenced from one sample in a study of blood T cell repertoires in COVID-19. Sequencing used immunoSEQ multiplex PCR; TCRdb keeps in-frame clones, though not all of them. The sample carries about 240,000 clones, around 87% recorded once. Input material: PBMCs or T cells enriched from blood (not recorded which). The receptor source for this set is a woman aged 35 to 49 with acute COVID-19.

The chain is built from TRBV5-6 and TRBJ2-2; 7 bases line up with TRBD1. V shed 2 bases, J shed 5 bases, and the junction held 9 bases outside the gene matches. CDR1 and CDR2 (germline): SGHDT, YYEEEE. CDR3 size: 16 residues. This CDR3 is CASSFIPGQRTGELFF. In nucleotides, the CDR3 is TGTGCCAGCAGCTTCATTCCGGGACAGAGGACCGGGGAGCTGTTTTTT.

This clone occurred a few times. This chain joins TRBV5-1 and TRBJ2-1, with D unresolved. The V gene lost 9 bases and the J gene lost 4 bases, with 14 bases spanning the gap. Germline V gives CDR1 SGHRS, CDR2 YFSETQ. The CDR3 contains 13 residues. The CDR3 loop is CATCSEPYNEQFF. DNA of the CDR3: TGCGCCACCTGCTCAGAACCGTACAATGAGCAGTTCTTC.

The chain carries TRBV21-1 and TRBJ1-5; the table's D call, TRBD1, has no DNA check behind it. TRBV21-1 is shown as a pseudogene. This CDR3 spans 15 amino acids. In DNA form, the CDR3 reads TGTGCCAGCAGACCACAGGGGGAGGGCAATCAGCCCCAGCATTTT. It encodes CASRPQGEGNQPQHF.

The rearrangement uses TRBV6-1 and TRBJ2-3; no firm D call. The CDR3 runs 15 residues. V was shortened by 1 base and J by 3 bases, with 11 bases between the two germline ends. The germline V gene has CDR1 MNHNS and CDR2 SASEGT. The CDR3 loop is CASSEDYQVTDTQYF. The CDR3 DNA reads TGTGCCAGCAGTGAAGATTATCAGGTGACAGATACGCAGTATTTT.

The gene calls are TRBV4-2 and TRBJ1-3; TRBD1 might be the D (5 bases). CDR1 is LGHNA and CDR2 is YNFKEQ in the germline V gene. The ends were cut back, 0 bases at V and 4 bases at J, with 10 bases in the middle. This CDR3 contains 15 residues. This chain's CDR3 is CASSQDQGLGNTIYF. As DNA, the CDR3 is TGTGCCAGCAGCCAAGATCAGGGTTTGGGAAACACCATATATTTT.

The rearrangement joins TRBV19 to TRBJ2-3; tentatively, D is TRBD2 (6 bases). Germline V gives CDR1 LNHDA, CDR2 SQIVND (reference sequence). Trimming pared 8 bases from V and 5 bases from J, leaving 26 bases between. This CDR3 is built from 17 residues. As DNA, the CDR3 is TGTGCCAGTCTCAAACTAATCGGTCCGGGGGTAAAAGATACGCAGTATTTT. It translates to CASLKLIGPGVKDTQYF.

The rearrangement uses TRBV4-1 and TRBJ1-1; unclear D gene. The germline V gene has CDR1 MGHRA and CDR2 YSYEKL. The CDR3 has 15 residues. V was clipped by 0 bases and J by 4 bases, with 12 bases between them. CDR3 amino acids: CASSQDNPGSTEAFF. As DNA, the CDR3 is TGCGCCAGCAGCCAAGATAATCCGGGGAGCACTGAAGCTTTCTTT.

V and J are TRBV21-1 and TRBJ2-7; the table calls TRBD2, which could not be checked here. TRBV21-1 is reported as a pseudogene. There are 19 residues in the CDR3. The CDR3 spells CASSKEEATSGPTAYEQYF. The CDR3 coding sequence is TGTGCCAGCAGCAAAGAGGAGGCGACTAGCGGGCCAACCGCCTACGAGCAGTACTTC.

V gene TRBV6-5 combines with J gene TRBJ1-3, with D unclear. Trimming took off 0 bases at V and 3 bases at J, with 9 bases between the two ends. The germline gives CDR1 MNHEY, CDR2 SVGAGI. The CDR3 is made up of 15 amino acids. CDR3 bases: TGTGCCAGCAGTTACTCTACGGGGAATGGAAACACCATATATTTT. Protein: CASSYSTGNGNTIYF.

The chain joins TRBV30 to TRBJ2-7; 9 bases are a match to TRBD1. The germline V gene encodes CDR1 GTSNPN and CDR2 SVGIG (reference sequence). This CDR3 is 12 amino acids long. J was trimmed by 4 bases and V by 7 bases; bases with no gene match: 5. CDR3: CAYAGTGYEQYF. The CDR3 region has the DNA TGTGCCTACGCCGGGACAGGGTACGAGCAGTACTTC.

The J gene is TRBJ2-5, the V gene TRBV6-5, with D tentatively TRBD1 (6 bases). The ends were cut back, 11 bases at V and 2 bases at J, with 12 bases in the middle. This CDR3 is 12 amino acids long. Germline values: CDR1 MNHEY, CDR2 SVGAGI. CDR3 residues: CAGKTGQETQYF. The CDR3 bases are TGTGCCGGAAAGACAGGTCAAGAGACCCAGTACTTC.

The V and J genes are TRBV11-3 and TRBJ2-1, with 9 bases lining up with TRBD1. V dropped 3 bases and J dropped 7; count of bases not matched to a gene: 10. This CDR3 comprises 16 residues. In germline, CDR1 is SGHNT, CDR2 YENEEA. CDR3 residues: CASSFLRQGGWNEQFF. CDR3 nucleotide sequence: TGTGCCAGCAGCTTCCTGAGACAGGGGGGATGGAATGAGCAGTTCTTC.

This clone has a handful of counts. This rearrangement joins TRBV25-1 to TRBJ2-7; 10 bases map to TRBD2. J was trimmed by 0 bases and V by 6 bases; bases with no gene match: 8. This CDR3 spans 16 amino acids. Germline assignment: CDR1 MGHDK and CDR2 SYGVNS. The DNA of the CDR3 is TGTGCCAGCAGCGTCTCGAGCGGGAGGGCCTCCTACGAGCAGTACTTC. Translating it yields CASSVSSGRASYEQYF.

The J gene is TRBJ2-2, the V gene TRBV4-1; 8 bases line up with TRBD2. This CDR3 has 17 residues. V lost 0 bases, J lost 4 bases, and 7 bases stayed unmatched. Germline lookup yields CDR1 MGHRA and CDR2 YSYEKL. CDR3 amino acids: CASSQDSLAGVTGELFF. CDR3 bases: TGCGCCAGCAGCCAAGACTCTCTAGCGGGTGTCACCGGGGAGCTGTTTTTT.

This clone was detected once. The chain is built from TRBV4-1 and TRBJ1-2; D gene unclear. CDR1 and CDR2 (germline): MGHRA, YSYEKL. Trimming removed 1 base from V and 0 bases from J, with 9 bases in between. CDR3 length: 15 residues. Here the CDR3 reads CASSQVEAPNYGYTF. The CDR3 DNA sequence: TGCGCCAGCAGCCAAGTGGAGGCCCCTAACTATGGCTACACCTTC.

This chain connects TRBV27 to TRBJ2-2; 8 bases line up with TRBD1. The ends lost 0 bases at V and 6 bases at J; junction bases unmatched: 9. Germline-derived CDR1 and CDR2 are MNHEY and SMNVEV (reference sequence). The CDR3 loop spans 17 amino acids. This chain's CDR3 is CASSLSVGQGRSGELFF. The CDR3 region has the DNA TGTGCCAGCAGTTTATCGGTAGGACAGGGTAGATCCGGGGAGCTGTTTTTT.

The chain recombines TRBV19 with TRBJ1-1; maybe TRBD1 (5 bases). V lost 3 bases to trimming and J lost 4 bases, with 15 bases between them. From germline, CDR1 is LNHDA and CDR2 SQIVND (reference sequence). This CDR3 contains 15 residues. The CDR3 region is CASSMSPGIGTEAFF. CDR3 nucleotide sequence: TGTGCCAGTAGTATGTCCCCAGGGATTGGCACTGAAGCTTTCTTT.

This clone was detected only once. The V gene is TRBV5-1, the J gene TRBJ2-1; D is perhaps TRBD2 (6 bases). The CDR3 extends over 15 amino acids. V was trimmed by 0 bases and J by 4 bases, leaving 11 bases between them. Germline assignment: CDR1 SGHRS and CDR2 YFSETQ. CDR3 in DNA: TGCGCCAGCAGCTTGGCCGGGACTGAATACAATGAGCAGTTCTTC. Translation: CASSLAGTEYNEQFF.

Only a few counts were recorded for this clone. Written as DNA, the CDR3 is TGTGCCAGCAGCCAAGTAGCGGGGCTAACCTCCTACGAGCAGTACTTC. Encoded protein: CASSQVAGLTSYEQYF. The rearrangement uses TRBV14 and TRBJ2-7, with 8 bases aligning to TRBD2. J was trimmed by 0 bases and V by 1 base; bases with no gene match: 5. The V gene's germline CDR1 is SGHDN and CDR2 FVKESK. The CDR3 has 16 amino acids. The full variable domain, in which reference TRBV14 and TRBJ2-7 provide the parts outside the CDR3, is EAGVTQFPSHSVIEKGQTVTLRCDPISGHDNLYWYRRVMGKEIKFLLHFVKESKQDESGMPNNRFLAERTGGTYSTLKVQPAELEDSGVYFCASSQVAGLTSYEQYFGPGTRLTVT.

This chain joins TRBV20-1 and TRBJ2-3; D gene ambiguous. In germline, CDR1 is DFQATT, CDR2 SNEGSKA (reference sequence). The CDR3 has 10 residues. V dropped 5 bases and J dropped 5 bases, with 5 bases sitting between them. This CDR3 reads CSALGDTQYF. DNA for the CDR3: TGCAGTGCTCTAGGAGATACGCAGTATTTT.

The chain carries TRBV25-1 and TRBJ2-5, with 10 bases identical to TRBD1. The CDR3 loop spans 15 amino acids. V was clipped by 3 bases and J by 3 bases; unmatched bases: 4. Germline values: CDR1 MGHDK, CDR2 SYGVNS. The CDR3 loop reads CASSEPGTGEETQYF. Written as DNA, the CDR3 is TGTGCCAGCAGTGAGCCCGGGACAGGGGAAGAGACCCAGTACTTC.

This chain uses TRBV11-2 with TRBJ1-6, with 9 bases fitting TRBD1. CDR3 length: 17 amino acids. The V segment lost 6 bases and the J segment 5 bases; nucleotides outside the gene matches: 11. The germline gives CDR1 SGHAT, CDR2 FQNNGV. DNA for the CDR3: TGTGCCAGCAGGCAACCGGGACAGGGATTCGATAATTCACCCCTCCACTTT. Translating it yields CASRQPGQGFDNSPLHF.

The J gene is TRBJ1-1, the V gene TRBV2; the D gene is possibly TRBD1 (6 bases). The germline CDR1 and CDR2 sequences are SNHLY and FYNNEI. Deletions cut 1 base from V and 1 base from J, with 13 bases between. The CDR3 runs 16 residues. In DNA form, the CDR3 reads TGTGCCAGCAGTGAAGGAAGGACAGTCTGGAACACTGAAGCTTTCTTT. Protein product: CASSEGRTVWNTEAFF.

This CDR3 reads CASSQNRGQQETQYF. The CDR3 DNA follows: TGTGCCAGCAGCCAAAATAGGGGCCAGCAAGAGACCCAGTACTTC. The chain recombines TRBV3-1 (or the pseudogene TRBV3-2) with TRBJ2-5, with D possibly being TRBD1 (5 bases). This CDR3 is built from 15 residues. Trimming removed 2 bases at V and 2 bases at J, with 12 bases between. The V gene's germline CDR1 is LGHDT and CDR2 YNNKEL (reference sequence).